This passage covers 30 T cell receptor beta chains from one sample sequenced in a study of T cells in Graves' hyperthyroidism and ophthalmopathy. What was amplified from RNA transcripts were TCR beta CDR3 regions. The HTBI primer set drove a first-round RT-PCR of the TCR CDR3. TCRdb re-derived calls from the multiplex PCR reads in MiXCR, one entry per CDR3 protein. The table has around 600,000 distinct CDR3 sequences, around 15% seen once. Source material: blood. Receptor source: a woman aged 45-65 years with Graves' ophthalmopathy.

This clonotype occurred many times. This chain links TRBV7-2 with TRBJ2-7; D unresolved. Germline assignment: CDR1 SGHTA and CDR2 FQGNSA. V lost 3 bases and J lost 3, with 9 bases in between. The CDR3 loop spans 13 amino acids. The CDR3, as DNA: TGTGCCAGCAGCTTCGTTCAGAACTACGAGCAGTACTTC. Its translation: CASSFVQNYEQYF.

In this sample, this clonotype turned up many times. The V gene is TRBV6-5, the J gene TRBJ2-7; no reliable D call. Germline V gene data show CDR1 as MNHEY and CDR2 as SVGAGI. This CDR3 is built from 16 residues. Trimming took off 0 bases at V and 2 bases at J, with 14 bases between the two ends. CDR3 loop: CASSYSISDMAYEQYF. CDR3 DNA: TGTGCCAGCAGTTACTCGATCTCTGACATGGCCTACGAGCAGTACTTC.

This clonotype was seen ten or more times. The rearrangement joins TRBV28 to TRBJ2-7, with 14 bases identical to TRBD2. In germline, CDR1 is MDHEN, CDR2 SYDVKM. V lost 6 bases to trimming and J lost 4 bases; unmatched junction nucleotides: 8. The CDR3 consists of 16 residues. The CDR3, as DNA: TGTGCCAGCAGGACGGGACTAGCGGGAGTGGGGTACGAGCAGTACTTC. Translated: CASRTGLAGVGYEQYF.

This clonotype was counted at least ten times. The chain employs TRBV6-2 or TRBV6-3 and TRBJ2-5; the match to TRBD2 covers 13 bases. The CDR3 runs to 15 residues. In germline, CDR1 is MNHEY, CDR2 SVGEGT. J was trimmed by 1 base and V by 6 bases; bases with no gene match: 2. CDR3 in DNA: TGTGCCAGCAGACTAGCGGGAGGGGCCCAAGAGACCCAGTACTTC. Its protein is CASRLAGGAQETQYF.

Notes on this clonotype: A much larger clone differs from this one at a single base, so this may be a read error. V gene TRBV29-1 combines with J gene TRBJ2-1, with D maybe TRBD1 (6 bases). The germline CDR1 and CDR2 sequences are SQVTM and ANQGSEA. The CDR3 runs to 14 residues. V was shortened by 1 base and J by 8 bases, with 15 bases between the two germline ends. Here the CDR3 reads CSVEARTVYDEQFF. The DNA for the CDR3 is TGCAGCGTTGAAGCAAGGACAGTTTACGATGAGCAGTTCTTC.

The chain joins TRBV27 to TRBJ1-2; the D gene is possibly TRBD1 (6 bases). V lost 8 bases and J 7 bases, leaving 23 bases between the germline ends. The CDR3 is 15 residues long. Germline V gene data show CDR1 as MNHEY and CDR2 as SMNVEV (reference sequence). The CDR3 DNA reads as TGTGCCAGCTATGGGGCGCGGACAGTTGGAGCTGGCTACACCTTC. Protein product: CASYGARTVGAGYTF.

This clonotype was picked up many times. One end of the junction is discordant with germline, which a read error may explain. The J gene is TRBJ2-1, the V gene TRBV7-2; 7 bases map to TRBD1. The germline V gene encodes CDR1 SGHTA and CDR2 FQGNSA. The CDR3 sequence is 16 residues long. As DNA, the CDR3 is TGTGCCAGCAGCTTAGAAGCGACAGGGTCCTTCAATGAGCAGTTCTTC. It codes for CASSLEATGSFNEQFF.

This clonotype was counted many times. This chain joins TRBV12-3 or TRBV12-4 and TRBJ2-2, with D unclear. This CDR3 has 17 residues. V was clipped by 2 bases and J by 0 bases, with 13 bases between them. The CDR3 sequence is CASSLWKDGPNTGELFF. The CDR3 DNA is TGTGCCAGCAGTTTATGGAAGGACGGTCCGAACACCGGGGAGCTGTTTTTT.

The sample holds many counts of this clonotype. This chain uses TRBV5-6 with TRBJ2-7; 10 nucleotides align to TRBD1. Germline V lookup: CDR1 SGHDT, CDR2 YYEEEE. Germline trimming cut 4 bases from V and 2 bases from J; bases unmatched to any gene: 3. The CDR3 extends over 14 amino acids. The CDR3 here is CASSHDRGPYEQYF. The CDR3 coding sequence is TGTGCCAGCAGCCACGACAGGGGGCCCTACGAGCAGTACTTC.

This clonotype occurred a few times. V is TRBV12-3 or TRBV12-4 and J is TRBJ2-1; no definite D call. The CDR3 is 14 amino acids. V lost 8 bases, J lost 2 bases, and 13 bases lay in between. The CDR3 here is CASLTSTTYNEQFF. CDR3 bases: TGTGCCAGCCTAACGTCTACGACCTACAATGAGCAGTTCTTC.

This clonotype was seen repeatedly, ten times or more. The chain is built from TRBV6-5 and TRBJ2-3; TRBD2 aligns across 10 bases. The CDR3 length is 17 residues. Germline-derived CDR1 and CDR2 are MNHEY and SVGAGI. Trimming cost V 0 bases and J 3 bases; bases outside gene matches: 6. The CDR3 nucleotides are TGTGCCAGCAGTTACTCGACCTCTAGCGGGAGAACAGATACGCAGTATTTT. It translates to CASSYSTSSGRTDTQYF.

The rearrangement uses TRBV4-1 and TRBJ2-3, with TRBD2 identical over 9 bases. J lost 3 bases, V lost 5 bases, and 3 bases had no gene match. Germline V CDR1 and CDR2: MGHRA, YSYEKL. The CDR3 contains 14 residues. CDR3 DNA sequence: TGCGCCAGCAGCGGCGGGAGGGGGACAGATACGCAGTATTTT. It yields the protein CASSGGRGTDTQYF.

The sample holds many counts of this clonotype. V and J are TRBV6-6 and TRBJ2-7; 9 nucleotides line up with TRBD1. Germline values: CDR1 MNHNY, CDR2 SVGAGI (reference sequence). This CDR3 comprises 14 residues. Trimming at V came to 2 bases and at J to 2 bases, leaving 1 base not matched to a gene. This CDR3 reads CASSYRDRAYEQYF. CDR3 DNA: TGTGCCAGCAGTTACAGGGACAGGGCCTACGAGCAGTACTTC.

This clonotype has at least ten counts. The chain is built from TRBV9 and TRBJ2-1; possibly TRBD2 for D (6 bases). With 0 bases removed from V and 7 bases from J, the gap between germline ends came to 11 bases. CDR1 and CDR2 from the germline V gene are SGDLS and YYNGEE. There are 14 residues in the CDR3. CDR3 sequence (DNA): TGTGCCAGCAGCGTAGTGGGGGAGGTGAATGAGCAGTTCTTC. Translation: CASSVVGEVNEQFF.

In its sample, this clonotype was seen many times. J is TRBJ2-7 and V is TRBV9; no firm D call. Germline CDR1 SGDLS, CDR2 YYNGEE. The ends were cut back, 4 bases at V and 2 bases at J, with 13 bases in the middle. The CDR3 has 14 amino acids. The CDR3 DNA sequence: TGTGCCAGCAGCCCATCGGGTCGTACCTACGAGCAGTACTTC. The encoded protein is CASSPSGRTYEQYF.

This clonotype has ten or more counts. The chain carries TRBV12-3 or TRBV12-4 and TRBJ2-5, with D possibly matching TRBD2 (5 bases). This CDR3 comprises 18 residues. Trimming left V 0 bases short and J 5 bases short, with 22 bases between. The CDR3 spells CASSLAQSTLRVRETQYF. The CDR3 nucleotides are TGTGCCAGCAGTTTAGCCCAATCCACGTTGCGGGTGCGGGAGACCCAGTACTTC.

This clonotype showed up just a few times. The chain has TRBV2 and TRBJ2-5, with D possibly matching TRBD2 (5 bases). The CDR3 totals 14 residues. Germline CDR1 reads SNHLY; CDR2 reads FYNNEI. V was pared by 8 bases and J by 5 bases, with 18 bases between. The CDR3 coding sequence is TGTGCCAGCCTCGGGGAAGGAGCTGGGGAGACCCAGTACTTC. It codes for CASLGEGAGETQYF. Full variable domain (rest looked up from reference TRBV2 and TRBJ2-5): EPEVTQTPSHQVTQMGQEVILRCVPISNHLYFYWYRQILGQKVEFLVSFYNNEISEKSEIFDDQFSVERPDGSNFTLKIRSTKLEDSAMYFCASLGEGAGETQYFGPGTRLLVL.

This clonotype was recorded at least ten times. The CDR3 region is CASSQGSLGEQYF. The CDR3 nucleotides are TGCGCCAGCAGCCAAGGGTCCTTGGGCGAGCAGTACTTC. The rearrangement links TRBV4-3 to TRBJ2-7; D is undetermined. This CDR3 comprises 13 residues. Germline loops: CDR1 LGHNA, CDR2 YSLEER. V gave up 1 base and J gave up 6 bases, with 10 bases separating them.

This clonotype was counted many times. This sequence joins TRBV20-1 and TRBJ1-2; D might be TRBD1 (5 bases). CDR1 and CDR2 from the germline V gene are DFQATT and SNEGSKA (reference sequence). The CDR3 length is 14 residues. Trimming pared 0 bases from V and 4 bases from J, leaving 12 bases between. DNA of the CDR3: TGCAGTGCTAGAGAGCAGGACAACTTCTATGGCTACACCTTC. Its translation: CSAREQDNFYGYTF.

This chain joins TRBV6-2 or TRBV6-3 and TRBJ1-3, with D hard to call. This CDR3 comprises 13 residues. CDR1 MNHEY and CDR2 SVGEGT come from the germline V gene. V was shortened by 4 bases and J by 5 bases, with 9 bases between the two germline ends. The CDR3 region is CASSSDIRNTIYF. DNA for the CDR3: TGTGCCAGCAGTTCTGACATCCGAAACACCATATATTTT.

As to this clonotype: Sequence at one end of the junction differs from germline and may be a read error. V gene TRBV14 combines with J gene TRBJ2-1; 10 bases match TRBD2. Germline V gene data show CDR1 as SGHDN and CDR2 as FVKESK. This CDR3 has 14 amino acids. The DNA for the CDR3 is TGTGCCAACAGCAGGACTAGCGGATACAATGAGCAGTTCTTC. Its translation: CANSRTSGYNEQFF.

This clonotype appeared many times. This chain links TRBV7-2 with TRBJ2-1; the match to TRBD2 covers 8 bases. Germline V gives CDR1 SGHTA, CDR2 FQGNSA. The CDR3 consists of 16 residues. V lost 3 bases, J lost 2 bases, and 6 bases stayed unmatched. Here the CDR3 DNA reads TGTGCCAGCAGCTTGAGTTCAGCGGGGGCCTACAATGAGCAGTTCTTC. It translates to CASSLSSAGAYNEQFF.

A remark on this clonotype: The junction and the germline gene differ at one end; a read error may be behind it. This chain joins TRBV7-9 and TRBJ1-6; D ambiguous. The CDR3 is 14 amino acids. From germline, CDR1 is SEHNR and CDR2 FQNEAQ (reference sequence). CDR3 bases: TGCGCCAGCAGCTTGGAGACAAGCCATACCCCCCTCCACTTT. Translated: CASSLETSHTPLHF.

This clonotype has ten or more counts. The chain carries TRBV4-3 and TRBJ2-5; 10 bases line up with TRBD2. V was pared by 3 bases and J by 5 bases, with 9 bases of the junction left unmatched. CDR3 length equals 16 residues. Germline assignment: CDR1 LGHNA and CDR2 YSLEER. The DNA of the CDR3 is TGCGCCAGCAGCCAGACAGGAGCGGGAGGGAGGGAGACCCAGTACTTC. Encoded protein: CASSQTGAGGRETQYF.

This clonotype was seen repeatedly, ten times or more. This chain uses TRBV20-1 with TRBJ2-7, with 8 bases lining up with TRBD2. CDR3 size: 14 residues. The germline V gene has CDR1 DFQATT and CDR2 SNEGSKA (reference sequence). The V and J ends lost 6 bases and 4 bases, in that order; junction bases with no gene match: 11. CDR3 DNA: TGCAGTGCGGGAGCGGCGGGAGGTCGTTACGAGCAGTACTTC. Its translation is CSAGAAGGRYEQYF.

This clonotype was seen ten or more times. This chain links TRBV12-3 or TRBV12-4 with TRBJ1-1; D remains unclear. Trimming took off 8 bases at V and 1 base at J, with 11 bases between the two ends. This CDR3 has 13 amino acids. The CDR3 here is CASSVVGNTEAFF. Written as DNA, the CDR3 is TGTGCCAGCTCTGTGGTGGGGAACACTGAAGCTTTCTTT.

Ten or more counts support this clonotype. The V gene is TRBV6-2 or TRBV6-3, the J gene TRBJ2-5; the match to TRBD1 covers 7 bases. Per the germline V gene, CDR1 is MNHEY and CDR2 is SVGEGT. The CDR3 runs 14 residues. J was trimmed by 5 bases and V by 5 bases; bases with no gene match: 8. The CDR3 reads CASSPTGPRETQYF. The CDR3 coding sequence is TGTGCCAGCAGTCCGACAGGGCCCCGGGAGACCCAGTACTTC.

This clonotype was detected many times. The chain recombines TRBV2 with TRBJ2-1; D might be TRBD1 (5 bases). Between the trimmed V and J ends, which lost 3 bases and 6 bases, there was a span of 12 bases. CDR3 size: 14 residues. Per the germline V gene, CDR1 is SNHLY and CDR2 is FYNNEI. The CDR3 loop is CASSEGAQGNEQFF. CDR3 sequence (DNA): TGTGCCAGCAGTGAGGGTGCGCAGGGCAATGAGCAGTTCTTC.

This clonotype showed up many times. V is TRBV20-1 and J is TRBJ1-5, with no clear D. The CDR3 sequence is 15 residues long. Trimming shortened V by 0 bases and J by 1 base, and 10 bases separated the two germline ends. Germline values: CDR1 DFQATT, CDR2 SNEGSKA (reference sequence). In nucleotides, the CDR3 is TGCAGTGCTAGAGACCCCTCGGGAAGCAATCAGCCCCAGCATTTT. Protein sequence: CSARDPSGSNQPQHF.

The V call is TRBV7-2, the J call TRBJ2-5; D not resolved. Germline V lookup: CDR1 SGHTA, CDR2 FQGNSA. The ends were cut back, 4 bases at V and 2 bases at J, with 11 bases in the middle. This CDR3 is built from 14 residues. Here the CDR3 reads CASSWRLGQETQYF. The CDR3 region has the DNA TGTGCCAGCAGCTGGCGTCTAGGGCAAGAGACCCAGTACTTC.